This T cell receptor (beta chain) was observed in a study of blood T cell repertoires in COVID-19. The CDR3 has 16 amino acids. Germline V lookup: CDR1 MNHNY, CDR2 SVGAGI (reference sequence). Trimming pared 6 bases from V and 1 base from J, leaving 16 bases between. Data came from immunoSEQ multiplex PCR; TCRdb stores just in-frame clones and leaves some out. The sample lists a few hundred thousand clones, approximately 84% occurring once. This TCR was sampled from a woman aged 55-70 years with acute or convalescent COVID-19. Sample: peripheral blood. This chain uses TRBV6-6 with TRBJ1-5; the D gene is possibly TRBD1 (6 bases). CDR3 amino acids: CASSSGGQISNQPQHF. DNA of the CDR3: TGTGCCAGCAGCAGCGGGGGCCAGATAAGCAATCAGCCCCAGCATTTT.